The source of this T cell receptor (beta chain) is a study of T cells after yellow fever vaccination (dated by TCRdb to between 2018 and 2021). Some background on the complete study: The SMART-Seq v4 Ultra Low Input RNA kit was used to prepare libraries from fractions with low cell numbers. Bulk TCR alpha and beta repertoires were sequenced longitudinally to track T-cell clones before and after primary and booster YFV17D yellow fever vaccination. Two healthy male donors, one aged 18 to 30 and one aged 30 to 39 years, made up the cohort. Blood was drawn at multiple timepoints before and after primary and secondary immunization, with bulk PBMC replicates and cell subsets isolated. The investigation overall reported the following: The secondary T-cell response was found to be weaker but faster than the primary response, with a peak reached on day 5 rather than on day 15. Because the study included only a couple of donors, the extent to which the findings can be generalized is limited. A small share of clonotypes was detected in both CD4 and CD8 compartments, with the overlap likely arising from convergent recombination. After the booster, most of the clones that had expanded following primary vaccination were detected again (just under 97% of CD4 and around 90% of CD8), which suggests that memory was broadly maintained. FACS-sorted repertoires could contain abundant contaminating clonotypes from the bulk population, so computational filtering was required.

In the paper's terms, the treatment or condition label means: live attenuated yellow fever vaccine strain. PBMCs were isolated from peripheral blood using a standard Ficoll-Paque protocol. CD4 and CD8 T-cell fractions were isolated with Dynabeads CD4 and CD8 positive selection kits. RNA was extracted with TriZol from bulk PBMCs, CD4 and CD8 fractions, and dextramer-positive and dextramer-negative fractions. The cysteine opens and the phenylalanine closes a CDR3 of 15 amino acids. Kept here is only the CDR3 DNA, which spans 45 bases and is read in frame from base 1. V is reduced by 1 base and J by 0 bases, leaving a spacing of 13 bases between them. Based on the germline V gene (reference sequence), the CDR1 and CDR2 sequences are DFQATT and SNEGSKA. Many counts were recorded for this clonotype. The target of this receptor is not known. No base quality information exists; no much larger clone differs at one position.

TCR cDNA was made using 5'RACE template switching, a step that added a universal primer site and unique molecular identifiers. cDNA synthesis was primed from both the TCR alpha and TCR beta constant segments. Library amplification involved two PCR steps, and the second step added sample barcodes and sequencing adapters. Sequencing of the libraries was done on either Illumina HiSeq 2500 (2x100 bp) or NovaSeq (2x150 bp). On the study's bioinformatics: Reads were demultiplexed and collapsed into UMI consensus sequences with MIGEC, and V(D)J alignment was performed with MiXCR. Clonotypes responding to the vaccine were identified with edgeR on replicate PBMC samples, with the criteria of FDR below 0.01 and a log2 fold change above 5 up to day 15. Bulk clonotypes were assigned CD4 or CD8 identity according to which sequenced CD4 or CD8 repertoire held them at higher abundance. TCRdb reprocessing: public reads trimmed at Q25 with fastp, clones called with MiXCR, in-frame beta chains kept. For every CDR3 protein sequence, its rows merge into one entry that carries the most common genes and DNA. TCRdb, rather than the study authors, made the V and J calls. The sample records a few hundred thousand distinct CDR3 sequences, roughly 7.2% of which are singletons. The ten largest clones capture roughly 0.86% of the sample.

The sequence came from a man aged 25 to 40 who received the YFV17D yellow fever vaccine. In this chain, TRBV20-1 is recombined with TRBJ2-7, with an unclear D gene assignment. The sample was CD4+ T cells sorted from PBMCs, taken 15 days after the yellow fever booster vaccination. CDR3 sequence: CSARVFGDNSYEQYF. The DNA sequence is TGCAGTGCTAGAGTCTTTGGTGATAACTCCTACGAGCAGTACTTC.